The source of this T cell receptor (beta chain) is a study of blood T cell repertoires in COVID-19. Study-wide background: Spain, Italy and the United States supplied samples that represented acute and convalescent COVID-19.

In the original analysis: By means of reference gene primer amplification, nucleated cell counts were estimated. Profiled with immunoSEQ multiplex PCR; TCRdb holds only in-frame clones, not every one. That table supplies the V and J calls and clone size; D and trimming were determined from the DNA. This sample has roughly 180,000 clones; approximately 81% occur once, and the top ten carry approximately 5.4%. From germline, CDR1 is LGHNA and CDR2 YSLEER. Trimming removed 0 bases from V and 4 bases from J, with 12 bases in between. This CDR3 spans 15 amino acids. The sequenced sample was peripheral blood. This rearrangement joins TRBV4-3 to TRBJ1-1; D might be TRBD1 (5 bases). The sequence came from a woman aged 45-60 years with COVID-19, enrolled during active disease. The CDR3 nucleotides read TGCGCCAGCAGCCAAGAGGAGGGGAGGGGCACTGAAGCTTTCTTT. It yields the protein CASSQEEGRGTEAFF.